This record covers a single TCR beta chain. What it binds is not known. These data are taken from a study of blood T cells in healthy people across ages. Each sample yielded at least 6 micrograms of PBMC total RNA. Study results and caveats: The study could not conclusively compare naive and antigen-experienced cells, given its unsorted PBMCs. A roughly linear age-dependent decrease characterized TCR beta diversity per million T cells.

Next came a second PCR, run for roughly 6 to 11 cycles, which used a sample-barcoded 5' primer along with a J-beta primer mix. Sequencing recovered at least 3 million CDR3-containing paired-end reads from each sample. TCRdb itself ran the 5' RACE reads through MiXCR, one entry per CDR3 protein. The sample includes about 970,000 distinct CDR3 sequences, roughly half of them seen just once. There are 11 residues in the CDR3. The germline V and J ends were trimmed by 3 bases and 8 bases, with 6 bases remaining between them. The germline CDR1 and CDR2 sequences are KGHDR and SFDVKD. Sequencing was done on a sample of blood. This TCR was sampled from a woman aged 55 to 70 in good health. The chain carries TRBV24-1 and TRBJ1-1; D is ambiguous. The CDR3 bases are TGTGCCACCAGTGATCGGCGGGAAGCTTTCTTT. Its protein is CATSDRREAFF.